The 16 T cell receptor beta chains in this list originate from one sample, sequenced in a study of blood T cell repertoires in COVID-19. Libraries were prepared by immunoSEQ multiplex PCR; TCRdb keeps only in-frame clonotypes and omits some of them. This table holds more than 85,000 clones, around 90% found once. The specimen sequenced was peripheral blood. Receptors were obtained from a woman aged 45-59 years with COVID-19, enrolled during active disease.

The genes are TRBV28 and TRBJ1-2, with D perhaps TRBD1 (6 bases). Germline V lookup: CDR1 MDHEN, CDR2 SYDVKM. CDR3 length: 14 amino acids. Trimming removed 4 bases at V and 8 bases at J, with 17 bases between. CDR3 DNA sequence: TGTGCCAGCAGTTCCATACAGGGCTCTGGGGGCTACACCTTC. Translated: CASSSIQGSGGYTF.

V and J are TRBV5-8 and TRBJ1-2; D perhaps matches TRBD1 (6 bases). Germline CDR1 and CDR2: SGHTS and YDEGEE. This CDR3 has 15 amino acids. Between the trimmed V and J ends, which lost 4 bases and 3 bases, there was a span of 16 bases. CDR3 in amino acids: CASSRIQGVDYGYTF. The CDR3 region has the DNA TGTGCCAGCAGCCGAATACAGGGAGTGGACTATGGCTACACCTTC.

This chain uses TRBV6-6 with TRBJ2-7; D is unclear. Germline lookup yields CDR1 MNHNY and CDR2 SVGAGI (reference sequence). V was shortened by 6 bases and J by 0 bases, with 6 bases between the two germline ends. The length of the CDR3 is 12 residues. CDR3 sequence reads: CASSPSSYEQYV. The CDR3 nucleotides are TGTGCCAGCAGCCCGTCCTCCTACGAGCAGTACGTC.

The CDR3 DNA reads as TGTGCCACCAGTGATGGCAGGATCATCAATCAGCCCCAGCATTTT. It codes for CATSDGRIINQPQHF. The chain carries TRBV24-1 and TRBJ1-5; D remains unclear. Trimming shortened V by 3 bases and J by 3 bases, and 11 bases separated the two germline ends. The germline V gene encodes CDR1 KGHDR and CDR2 SFDVKD. This CDR3 has 15 residues.

The chain recombines TRBV30 with TRBJ2-6, with a weak D call TRBD2 (5 bases). Germline-derived CDR1 and CDR2 are GTSNPN and SVGIG (reference sequence). The CDR3 runs 15 residues. Trimming took off 4 bases at V and 5 bases at J, with 15 bases between the two ends. The CDR3 region is CAWMRSGIWANVLTF. The CDR3 nucleotides are TGTGCCTGGATGCGTTCGGGGATCTGGGCCAACGTCCTGACTTTC.

This chain uses TRBV5-6 with TRBJ1-3, with unresolved D. V was cut by 0 bases and J by 5 bases, with 9 bases left in between. The CDR3 runs to 14 residues. Germline-derived CDR1 and CDR2 are SGHDT and YYEEEE. The CDR3 DNA reads as TGTGCCAGCAGCTTGGCCGCACTCCGAAACACCATATATTTT. It translates to CASSLAALRNTIYF. The full variable domain, in which reference TRBV5-6 and TRBJ1-3 provide the parts outside the CDR3, is DAGVTQSPTHLIKTRGQQVTLRCSPKSGHDTVSWYQQALGQGPQFIFQYYEEEERQRGNFPDRFSGHQFPNYSSELNVNALLLGDSALYLCASSLAALRNTIYFGEGSWLTVV.

This clone was found once. This chain links TRBV7-8 with TRBJ1-1, with 7 bases aligning to TRBD1. The CDR3 is 14 amino acids. Germline CDR1 SGHVS, CDR2 FQNEAQ. V was clipped by 5 bases and J by 4 bases; unmatched bases: 7. The CDR3 loop is CASSGRQGGTEAFF. CDR3 DNA: TGTGCCAGCAGCGGGAGACAGGGCGGCACTGAAGCTTTCTTT.

V is TRBV14 and J is TRBJ1-2; no reliable D call. CDR1 and CDR2 (germline): SGHDN, FVKESK. The CDR3 is 13 residues long. Trimming took off 5 bases at V and 0 bases at J, with 7 bases between the two ends. CDR3 in amino acids: CASSIEANYGYTF. CDR3 in DNA: TGTGCCAGCAGCATAGAAGCTAACTATGGCTACACCTTC. Variable domain in full (rest from reference TRBV14 and TRBJ1-2): EAGVTQFPSHSVIEKGQTVTLRCDPISGHDNLYWYRRVMGKEIKFLLHFVKESKQDESGMPNNRFLAERTGGTYSTLKVQPAELEDSGVYFCASSIEANYGYTFGSGTRLTVV.

The chain recombines TRBV6-6 with TRBJ2-1; D gene uncertain. V dropped 2 bases and J dropped 7 bases, with 3 bases sitting between them. The CDR3 spans 11 residues. Germline CDR1 MNHNY, CDR2 SVGAGI (reference sequence). The CDR3 DNA follows: TGTGCCAGCAGTTACCCGAATGAGCAGTTCTTC. Translating it yields CASSYPNEQFF.

This clone came up a few times. This chain links TRBV5-4 with TRBJ1-5, with TRBD1 matching over 8 bases. This CDR3 has 16 amino acids. Trimming removed 4 bases from V and 5 bases from J; junction bases left unmatched: 11. Germline assignment: CDR1 SGHNT and CDR2 YYREEE (reference sequence). The CDR3 nucleotides read TGTGCCAGCAGCCCCCGTGGGGGCAGGGGGCATCAGCCCCAGCATTTT. Translating it yields CASSPRGGRGHQPQHF.

The rearrangement joins TRBV11-3 to TRBJ1-2, with D maybe TRBD1 (6 bases). CDR3 length equals 17 residues. Looked up from germline, CDR1 is SGHNT and CDR2 is YENEEA. The germline V and J ends were trimmed by 4 bases and 4 bases, with 22 bases remaining between them. Written as DNA, the CDR3 is TGTGCCAGCAGCTCTCCCCGTGGGTACAGGGATACCTATGGCTACACCTTC. Amino acids: CASSSPRGYRDTYGYTF.

The gene calls are TRBV7-6 and TRBJ2-1; 10 nucleotides match TRBD2. The CDR3 runs to 17 residues. V shed 1 base and J 6 bases; nucleotides not matched to a gene: 9. The germline V gene encodes CDR1 SGHVS and CDR2 FNYEAQ. The CDR3 loop reads CASSLGLGLAGANEQFF. The CDR3 DNA is TGTGCCAGCAGCTTAGGACTAGGGCTAGCGGGGGCCAATGAGCAGTTCTTC.

J is TRBJ1-1 and V is TRBV19; TRBD1 aligns across 12 bases. The CDR3 loop spans 14 amino acids. The germline V gene encodes CDR1 LNHDA and CDR2 SQIVND (reference sequence). V lost 9 bases, J lost 1 base, and 3 bases stayed unmatched. Here the CDR3 reads CASRDRGPNTEAFF. DNA for the CDR3: TGTGCCAGCCGGGACAGGGGGCCGAACACTGAAGCTTTCTTT.

The rearrangement links TRBV28 to TRBJ1-2; TRBD1 is a possible D gene (5 bases). The CDR3 covers 14 residues. Germline V gene data show CDR1 as MDHEN and CDR2 as SYDVKM. The V and J ends lost 8 bases and 8 bases respectively, with 21 bases between them. CDR3 nucleotides: TGTGCCAGCGGAACCATCGGGGGGTCCCGAGGCTACACCTTC. Encoded protein: CASGTIGGSRGYTF.

This chain connects TRBV13 to TRBJ2-3; 8 bases align to TRBD1. CDR3 length: 15 residues. Looked up from germline, CDR1 is PRHDT and CDR2 is FYEKMQ (reference sequence). V was clipped by 2 bases and J by 4 bases; unmatched bases: 5. CDR3 in amino acids: CASSLSRGRADTQYF. The CDR3 DNA reads as TGTGCCAGCAGCTTAAGCAGGGGGCGGGCAGATACGCAGTATTTT.

Only one count was recorded for this clone. The chain carries TRBV5-6 and TRBJ2-1; no clear D gene. The CDR3 runs 13 residues. The germline V gene has CDR1 SGHDT and CDR2 YYEEEE. Trimming pared 3 bases from V and 7 bases from J, leaving 11 bases between. The CDR3 coding sequence is TGTGCCAGCAGCTCGATGCCGGAGAATGAGCAGTTCTTC. This sequence encodes CASSSMPENEQFF. Combining the CDR3 with reference TRBV5-6 and TRBJ2-1 gives the whole variable domain DAGVTQSPTHLIKTRGQQVTLRCSPKSGHDTVSWYQQALGQGPQFIFQYYEEEERQRGNFPDRFSGHQFPNYSSELNVNALLLGDSALYLCASSSMPENEQFFGPGTRLTVL.